This TCR beta chain was obtained from a study of blood T cell repertoires in COVID-19. On the study more broadly: The origin of the acute and convalescent COVID-19 samples was the United States, Italy and Spain. PBMCs, B-cell-depleted T cells, or T cells provided the cDNA or gDNA that made up the material.

The table came from immunoSEQ multiplex PCR; TCRdb's copy has only in-frame clones and leaves some out. The sample has approximately 260,000 clones; approximately 79% are singletons. From germline, CDR1 is LNHNV and CDR2 YYDKDF (reference sequence). With 2 bases removed from V and 0 bases from J, the gap between germline ends came to 7 bases. The CDR3 is made up of 15 amino acids. The TCR comes from an elderly woman with active or convalescent COVID-19. The genes are TRBV15 and TRBJ1-4; D gene unclear. Material: peripheral blood. The CDR3 loop is CATSRSQSTNEKLFF. The CDR3 region has the DNA TGTGCCACCAGCAGATCGCAGTCAACTAATGAAAAACTGTTTTTT.